This T cell receptor beta chain is from a study of OX40 agonist ivuxolimab in advanced cancers. Overall study context: The patients got ivuxolimab, which is an agonistic anti-OX40 (CD134) antibody. Intravenous ivuxolimab was administered to patients every 2 weeks at 0.01 to 10 mg/kg. Study observations and caveats: With doses of 0.1 to 3.0 mg/kg, CD4+ and CD8+ blood T cells had undergone clonal expansion by week 6.

The CDR3 consists of 15 residues. The germline gives CDR1 SNHLY, CDR2 FYNNEI. Using immunoSEQ multiplex PCR, the repertoire was profiled, and TCRdb retains in-frame clones only, with some absent. The table includes tens of thousands of clones, 65% to 90% detected once. The investigators sampled blood at baseline, at cycle 4 day 1, and at cycle 7 day 1. Of note for this clone: Its antigen remains unknown. The junction differs from germline at one of its ends, possibly a read error. The same CDR3 is also encoded by other DNA sequences in this sample.

The material sequenced was CD4+ or CD8+ T cells sorted from blood, taken in a trial of the OX40 agonist ivuxolimab. V usage is TRBV2 and J usage is TRBJ2-5; D is ambiguous. The TCR originated in an adult with an advanced solid tumor such as melanoma, head and neck, liver or kidney cancer. CDR3 region: CASSAVRNYQETQYF. The CDR3 DNA reads TGTGCCAGTAGTGCCGTAAGGAACTACCAAGAGACCCAGTACTTC.